These T cell receptor beta chains were read from a single sample in a study of shared clonotypes between healthy human individuals. The protocol was immunoSEQ multiplex PCR, while the TCRdb copy is restricted to in-frame clones and leaves out a portion. This sample yields some 2,000,000 clones, of which 85% to 95% are seen a single time; 0.13% belongs to the top ten. Sequencing used naive CD4+ T cells sorted from blood. The receptors come from a man aged 18 to 29 in good health. CDR3s include the opening cysteine and the closing phenylalanine or tryptophan. D genes are given only for firm matches. A row's size may be missing; if present it is once, few, many or a size class.

length: 16
size: once
D: TRBD2
V: TRBV5-1
J: TRBJ2-3
DNA: TGCGCCAGCAGATCCGGGACTAGCGGTTACACAGATACGCAGTATTTT
CDR3: CASRSGTSGYTDTQYF

length: 13
size: once
D: -
V: TRBV18
J: TRBJ1-1
DNA: TGTGCCAGCTTACCAGACAGGAATACTGAAGCTTTCTTT
CDR3: CASLPDRNTEAFF

length: 15
size: -
D: -
V: TRBV6-5
J: TRBJ2-7
DNA: TGTGCCAGCAGCTCCAGGGAGTTGGGCTCCTACGAGCAGTACTTC
CDR3: CASSSRELGSYEQYF

length: 13
size: -
D: TRBD1
V: TRBV6-5
J: TRBJ1-1
DNA: TGTGCCAGCAGTAGGGGACAGGGCACTGAAGCTTTCTTT
CDR3: CASSRGQGTEAFF

length: 16
size: -
D: -
V: TRBV9
J: TRBJ1-6
DNA: TGTGCCAGCAGCGTTGAAGGGGCCTCCTATAATTCACCCCTCCACTTT
CDR3: CASSVEGASYNSPLHF

length: 16
size: few
D: -
V: TRBV5-1
J: TRBJ2-6
DNA: TGCGCCAGCAGCCCACCCGACCTCTCTGGGGCCAACGTCCTGACTTTC
CDR3: CASSPPDLSGANVLTF

length: 13
size: -
D: -
V: TRBV10-3
J: TRBJ1-3
DNA: TGTGCCATCATGGCGGGCCAGGGAAACACCATATATTTT
CDR3: CAIMAGQGNTIYF

length: 14
size: -
D: TRBD1
V: TRBV7-2
J: TRBJ1-1
DNA: TGTGCCAGCAGCTTGACAGGGGGGGCTTATGAAGCTTTCTTT
CDR3: CASSLTGGAYEAFF

length: 17
size: -
D: TRBD1
V: TRBV19
J: TRBJ1-1
DNA: TGTGCCAGTAGTGGTTTGGGAGGGGGCAACGGAGGGACTGAAGCTTTCTTT
CDR3: CASSGLGGGNGGTEAFF

length: 14
size: -
D: TRBD1
V: TRBV6-5
J: TRBJ2-1
DNA: TGTGCCAGCAGACGGGACAGGGGAGGGAATGAGCAGTTCTTC
CDR3: CASRRDRGGNEQFF

length: 11
size: -
D: -
V: TRBV6-1
J: TRBJ1-2
DNA: TGTGCCAGCGGGGACGGTTATGGCTACACCTTC
CDR3: CASGDGYGYTF

length: 14
size: -
D: -
V: TRBV6-6
J: TRBJ2-7
DNA: TGTGCCAGCAGTTACACACCAGGCGCCTACGAGCAGTACTTC
CDR3: CASSYTPGAYEQYF

length: 15
size: -
D: TRBD1
V: TRBV27
J: TRBJ2-7
DNA: TGTGCCAGCAGTAATATTCGGACAGGGGAACACGAGCAGTACTTC
CDR3: CASSNIRTGEHEQYF

length: 15
size: -
D: -
V: TRBV11-2
J: TRBJ2-3
DNA: TGTGCCAGCAGCTTAGACAACCCTAGCACAGATACGCAGTATTTT
CDR3: CASSLDNPSTDTQYF

length: 14
size: -
D: TRBD1
V: TRBV6-6
J: TRBJ1-2
DNA: TGTGCCAGCAGTGCCTCAGGGGGCAGCTATGGCTACACCTTC
CDR3: CASSASGGSYGYTF

length: 14
size: once
D: TRBD1
V: TRBV7-2
J: TRBJ2-7
DNA: TGTGCCAGCAGCTTAGGCCGGGACAGTTACGAGCAGTACTTC
CDR3: CASSLGRDSYEQYF

length: 12
size: -
D: TRBD1
V: TRBV30
J: TRBJ2-7
DNA: TGTGCCTCGGGACAGGACCCCTACGAGCAGTACTTC
CDR3: CASGQDPYEQYF

length: 15
size: once
D: TRBD2
V: TRBV14
J: TRBJ2-1
DNA: TGTGCCAGCAGCCAAGCCGGGACTAGCAACAATGAGCAGTTCTTC
CDR3: CASSQAGTSNNEQFF

length: 15
size: -
D: -
V: TRBV2
J: TRBJ2-1
DNA: TGTGCCAGCAGTGAATGGGCTAGCCGCTACAATGAGCAGTTCTTC
CDR3: CASSEWASRYNEQFF

length: 16
size: -
D: -
V: TRBV10-3
J: TRBJ1-5
DNA: TGTGCCATCAGTGAGATGGGGGCAGGTGGGGGCCATCCCCAGCATTTT
CDR3: CAISEMGAGGGHPQHF

length: 15
size: -
D: -
V: TRBV9
J: TRBJ2-3
DNA: TGTGCCAGCAGCCGACGGACAGAAAACACAGATACGCAGTATTTT
CDR3: CASSRRTENTDTQYF

length: 14
size: -
D: -
V: TRBV6-1
J: TRBJ2-7
DNA: TGTGCCAGCTTCACCCAGGGCAGGGCCTACGAGCAGTACTTC
CDR3: CASFTQGRAYEQYF

length: 14
size: -
D: TRBD1
V: TRBV5-1
J: TRBJ1-4
DNA: TGCGCCAGCAGACCGGGACAGTATAATGAAAAACTGTTTTTT
CDR3: CASRPGQYNEKLFF

length: 20
size: -
D: -
V: TRBV7-6
J: TRBJ2-2
DNA: TGTGCCAGCAGCTTAGCTCCATTAGCCTTGGACCGATTGAACACCGGGGAGCTGTTTTTT
CDR3: CASSLAPLALDRLNTGELFF

length: 13
size: -
D: -
V: TRBV11-3
J: TRBJ2-1
DNA: TGTGCCAGCAGCTTATCGGGGAAGCATGAGCAGTTCTTC
CDR3: CASSLSGKHEQFF

length: 14
size: -
D: -
V: TRBV28
J: TRBJ2-7
DNA: TGTGCCAGCACCCCGGGCCTTCCTTCCTACGAGCAGTACTTC
CDR3: CASTPGLPSYEQYF

length: 16
size: -
D: -
V: TRBV11-2
J: TRBJ2-4
DNA: TGTGCCAGCAGCTTAGTTGCCAGGGTGGCCAAAAACATTCAGTACTTC
CDR3: CASSLVARVAKNIQYF

length: 16
size: -
D: -
V: TRBV9
J: TRBJ2-2
DNA: TGTGCCAGCAGCCCGCAAGGGGGGAGCAGCACCGGGGAGCTGTTTTTT
CDR3: CASSPQGGSSTGELFF

length: 14
size: -
D: -
V: TRBV18
J: TRBJ2-1
DNA: TGTGCCAGCTCACTTGTCCCGAATTACAATGAGCAGTTCTTC
CDR3: CASSLVPNYNEQFF

length: 15
size: -
D: TRBD1
V: TRBV18
J: TRBJ2-7
DNA: TGTGCCAGCTCACCTACAGGGGTCGGGTCCTACGAGCAGTACTTC
CDR3: CASSPTGVGSYEQYF

length: 14
size: -
D: TRBD2
V: TRBV25-1
J: TRBJ2-1
DNA: TGTGCCAGCAGTCCCACTAGCGGGAGTTTTAGGCAGTTCTTC
CDR3: CASSPTSGSFRQFF

length: 15
size: -
D: TRBD1
V: TRBV5-1
J: TRBJ2-1
DNA: TGCGCCAGCAGCCGGACAGGGGGGATTAACAATGAGCAGTTCTTC
CDR3: CASSRTGGINNEQFF

length: 16
size: -
D: -
V: TRBV28
J: TRBJ2-3
DNA: TGTGCCAGCAGTTTTTGGGGCAGGGAGGACACAGATACGCAGTATTTT
CDR3: CASSFWGREDTDTQYF

length: 14
size: -
D: -
V: TRBV9
J: TRBJ1-2
DNA: TGTGCCAGCAGCGTGAGAGGGACACCTTATGGCTACACCTTC
CDR3: CASSVRGTPYGYTF

length: 15
size: -
D: -
V: TRBV5-1
J: TRBJ2-2
DNA: TGCGCCAGCAGCTTTTACGAGGGCCTCACCGGGGAGCTGTTTTTT
CDR3: CASSFYEGLTGELFF

length: 13
size: -
D: -
V: TRBV6-1
J: TRBJ2-7
DNA: TGTGCCAGCAGTCGCGTGAGCTCCTACGAGCAGTACTTC
CDR3: CASSRVSSYEQYF

length: 14
size: once
D: -
V: TRBV7-2
J: TRBJ2-7
DNA: TGTGCCAGCAGCTTGGCGGTAGTCGGCTACGAGCAGTACTTC
CDR3: CASSLAVVGYEQYF

length: 14
size: -
D: TRBD1
V: TRBV6-1
J: TRBJ1-1
DNA: TGTGCCAGCAGTGACGGACAGGTTAACACTGAAGCTTTCTTT
CDR3: CASSDGQVNTEAFF

length: 13
size: -
D: -
V: TRBV2
J: TRBJ1-3
DNA: TGTGCCAGCAGGGGGGTTTCTGGAAACACCATATATTTT
CDR3: CASRGVSGNTIYF

length: 14
size: -
D: -
V: TRBV5-1
J: TRBJ2-7
DNA: TGCGCCAGCAGCTTGGTAGGGACAAGCTACGAGCAGTACTTC
CDR3: CASSLVGTSYEQYF

length: 11
size: -
D: TRBD1
V: TRBV10-2
J: TRBJ1-1
DNA: TGCGCCAGCAGACTCGGGACAGGAGCTTTCTTT
CDR3: CASRLGTGAFF

length: 14
size: -
D: -
V: TRBV4-3
J: TRBJ2-3
DNA: TGCGCCAGCAGCCAAGTAGTTGGCACAGATACGCAGTATTTT
CDR3: CASSQVVGTDTQYF